The source of this T cell receptor (beta chain) is a study of blood T cell repertoires in COVID-19. Study as a whole: Sample material is recorded as cDNA or gDNA derived from T cells, B-cell-depleted T cells, or PBMCs.

Clones were read by immunoSEQ multiplex PCR, and TCRdb kept only the in-frame ones, dropping some. The profile covers nearly 110,000 clones, with around 80% appearing a single time and under 8% taken by the ten largest. Seattle patient enrollment occurred during active infection, with longitudinal follow-up thereafter. The ends were cut back, 2 bases at V and 0 bases at J, with 4 bases in the middle. The germline CDR1 and CDR2 sequences are ENHRY and SYGVKD. CDR3 size: 13 residues. The clonotype was recovered from a man older than 75 with COVID-19, enrolled during active disease. What was sequenced was peripheral blood. The rearrangement joins TRBV10-3 to TRBJ1-2; no firm D call. The CDR3 protein is CAISETANYGYTF. The CDR3, as DNA: TGTGCCATCAGTGAGACAGCTAACTATGGCTACACCTTC.